This is a list of T cell receptor beta chains from one sample in a study of blood T cell repertoires in COVID-19. Sequenced by immunoSEQ multiplex PCR; TCRdb stores in-frame clones only, minus some. The sample lists about 170,000 clones; roughly 80% were seen once. The sequencing input was peripheral blood. These receptors originate from a human donor with acute or convalescent COVID-19. The donor label of this sample is uncertain. CDR3s include the opening cysteine and the closing phenylalanine or tryptophan. Each record gives: clone size, J gene, V gene, D gene, CDR3 protein, CDR3 DNA. D genes are given only for firm matches. Not all rows give a size; the values are once, few, many and, for expanded clones, a class.

NA | TRBJ1-3 | TRBV5-1 | TRBD1 | CASSQQGAGNTIYF | TGCGCCAGCAGCCAACAGGGGGCTGGAAACACCATATATTTT
NA | TRBJ1-2 | TRBV2 | TRBD1 | CASHTYRDRENYGYTF | TGTGCCAGCCATACCTACCGGGACAGGGAAAACTATGGCTACACCTTC
NA | TRBJ1-2 | TRBV28 | TRBD1 | CASRDRVRYGGYTF | TGTGCCAGCAGGGACAGGGTCCGCTATGGGGGCTACACCTTC
NA | TRBJ1-2 | TRBV7-3 | TRBD1 | CASSWDSGYGYTF | TGTGCCAGCAGCTGGGACAGTGGGTATGGCTACACCTTC
NA | TRBJ2-2 | TRBV2 | TRBD2 | CASRLAGSNTGELFF | TGTGCCAGCAGACTAGCGGGGTCGAACACCGGGGAGCTGTTTTTT
NA | TRBJ1-2 | TRBV30 | NA | CAGSNLRANYGYTF | TGTGCCGGGTCCAACCTCAGGGCTAACTATGGCTACACCTTC
few | TRBJ2-5 | TRBV7-2 | NA | CASSLARGGITQETQYF | TGTGCCAGCAGCTTAGCGAGAGGGGGTATAACTCAAGAGACCCAGTACTTC
few | TRBJ2-2 | TRBV11-2 | NA | CASSVDSWNTGELFF | TGTGCCAGCAGCGTGGACAGTTGGAACACCGGGGAGCTGTTTTTT
NA | TRBJ2-7 | TRBV7-9 | TRBD1 | CASSLGDRSVEQYF | TGTGCCAGCAGCTTGGGGGACAGATCGGTAGAGCAGTACTTC
NA | TRBJ2-1 | TRBV30 | TRBD1 | CAWSDRGSEQFF | TGTGCCTGGAGCGACAGGGGGAGCGAGCAGTTCTTC
once | TRBJ2-7 | TRBV19 | TRBD2 | CASKPMVNPDGTSGPYEQYF | TGTGCCAGTAAACCAATGGTAAACCCAGACGGGACTAGCGGACCCTACGAGCAGTACTTC
NA | TRBJ1-1 | TRBV6-6 | NA | CASGASTSPITEAFF | TGTGCCAGCGGAGCTTCGACCTCTCCGATCACTGAAGCTTTCTTT
NA | TRBJ2-3 | TRBV20-1 | NA | CSASDLARAETQYF | TGCAGTGCCAGTGATCTTGCGAGGGCCGAGACGCAGTATTTT
NA | TRBJ1-2 | TRBV7-9 | NA | CASSPGRNYGYTF | TGTGCCAGCAGCCCGGGTAGGAACTATGGCTACACCTTC
NA | TRBJ1-5 | TRBV2 | NA | CASSQGGSQPQHF | TGTGCCAGCAGCCAAGGTGGGAGTCAGCCCCAGCATTTT
NA | TRBJ2-5 | TRBV28 | NA | CASSRPGAAQETQYF | TGTGCCAGCAGCCGACCGGGAGCCGCCCAAGAGACCCAGTACTTC
NA | TRBJ2-1 | TRBV5-1 | TRBD1 | CASSPSGTGAFDEQFF | TGCGCCAGCAGCCCCTCCGGAACAGGGGCATTCGATGAGCAGTTCTTC
few | TRBJ1-1 | TRBV18 | TRBD1 | CASSPTGGGTEAFF | TGTGCCAGCTCACCCACAGGGGGAGGTACTGAAGCTTTCTTT
once | TRBJ2-1 | TRBV5-1 | TRBD2 | CASSLGAGGLNEQFF | TGCGCCAGCAGCTTGGGAGCGGGGGGGCTGAATGAGCAGTTCTTC
few | TRBJ2-1 | TRBV9 | TRBD2 | CASSSTGGRTSGGTLYNEQFF | TGTGCCAGCAGCTCGACAGGGGGTCGGACTAGCGGGGGGACCCTCTACAATGAGCAGTTCTTC
NA | TRBJ1-1 | TRBV7-8 | NA | CASSRELTNTEAFF | TGTGCCAGCAGCCGAGAACTTACCAACACTGAAGCTTTCTTT
NA | TRBJ2-3 | TRBV30 | NA | CAWTPAGVSGDTQYF | TGTGCCTGGACCCCCGCGGGCGTTTCCGGAGATACGCAGTATTTT
NA | TRBJ1-3 | TRBV7-9 | NA | CASSPGWASGNTIYF | TGTGCCAGCAGTCCTGGGTGGGCCTCTGGAAACACCATATATTTT
NA | TRBJ1-4 | TRBV7-8 | NA | CASRKWRAGDEKLFF | TGTGCCAGCAGGAAATGGAGGGCTGGGGATGAAAAACTGTTTTTT
NA | TRBJ1-1 | TRBV5-1 | NA | CASSLGREVNTEAFF | TGCGCCAGCAGCTTGGGAAGGGAGGTTAACACTGAAGCTTTCTTT